This T cell receptor beta chain is from a study of cytomegalovirus exposure and HLA in healthy donors. Study results and caveats: Overall, approximately 150 TCR beta chains were annotated as cytomegalovirus-associated.

This clone has just a few counts. Its matching antigen is unknown. The donors were part of the roughly 120-subject validation cohort, which stood apart from the roughly 700-subject first cohort. The CDR3 length is 16 residues. V lost 6 bases and J lost 4, with 22 bases in between. Germline CDR1 MNHNY, CDR2 SVGAGI (reference sequence). Repertoires were generated with immunoSEQ multiplex PCR, while TCRdb's copy carries only in-frame clones and drops some. The table includes around 400,000 clones, about nine tenths detected once. The TCR was taken from a woman aged 18-29 years in good health and CMV-seronegative. The chain is built from TRBV6-6 and TRBJ2-7; perhaps TRBD2 as D (6 bases). The sequenced sample was PBMCs. The CDR3 sequence is CASRLTGEGRGYEQYF. The CDR3, as DNA: TGTGCCAGCAGACTAACAGGAGAGGGGCGGGGATACGAGCAGTACTTC.